This entry describes one T cell receptor beta chain. Its target is not known. This record comes from a study of cytomegalovirus exposure and HLA in healthy donors. Whole-study findings and limits: Highly shared variants forming one cluster were likely a sequencing artifact.

CDR1 and CDR2 from the germline V gene are SGDLS and YYNGEE. The V end lost 1 base, the J end lost 3 bases, and 11 bases lay between the germline ends. CDR3 length: 15 residues. PCR involved 60 Vbeta and 13 Jbeta primers. Only in-frame clones appear in the TCRdb table, and some are missing; sequencing was by immunoSEQ multiplex PCR. The table shows roughly 120,000 clones, with 75% to 85% occurring only once. The sample comprised PBMCs. This TCR came from a man aged 18 to 35 in good health and CMV-seronegative. The chain is built from TRBV9 and TRBJ2-1, with no clear D. The CDR3 reads CASSVSLSLYNEQFF. Written as DNA, the CDR3 is TGTGCCAGCAGCGTATCGCTGAGTCTCTACAATGAGCAGTTCTTC. Based on the CDR3 plus reference TRBV9 and TRBJ2-1, the full variable domain is DSGVTQTPKHLITATGQRVTLRCSPRSGDLSVYWYQQSLDQGLQFLIQYYNGEERAKGNILERFSAQQFPDLHSELNLSSLELGDSALYFCASSVSLSLYNEQFFGPGTRLTVL.